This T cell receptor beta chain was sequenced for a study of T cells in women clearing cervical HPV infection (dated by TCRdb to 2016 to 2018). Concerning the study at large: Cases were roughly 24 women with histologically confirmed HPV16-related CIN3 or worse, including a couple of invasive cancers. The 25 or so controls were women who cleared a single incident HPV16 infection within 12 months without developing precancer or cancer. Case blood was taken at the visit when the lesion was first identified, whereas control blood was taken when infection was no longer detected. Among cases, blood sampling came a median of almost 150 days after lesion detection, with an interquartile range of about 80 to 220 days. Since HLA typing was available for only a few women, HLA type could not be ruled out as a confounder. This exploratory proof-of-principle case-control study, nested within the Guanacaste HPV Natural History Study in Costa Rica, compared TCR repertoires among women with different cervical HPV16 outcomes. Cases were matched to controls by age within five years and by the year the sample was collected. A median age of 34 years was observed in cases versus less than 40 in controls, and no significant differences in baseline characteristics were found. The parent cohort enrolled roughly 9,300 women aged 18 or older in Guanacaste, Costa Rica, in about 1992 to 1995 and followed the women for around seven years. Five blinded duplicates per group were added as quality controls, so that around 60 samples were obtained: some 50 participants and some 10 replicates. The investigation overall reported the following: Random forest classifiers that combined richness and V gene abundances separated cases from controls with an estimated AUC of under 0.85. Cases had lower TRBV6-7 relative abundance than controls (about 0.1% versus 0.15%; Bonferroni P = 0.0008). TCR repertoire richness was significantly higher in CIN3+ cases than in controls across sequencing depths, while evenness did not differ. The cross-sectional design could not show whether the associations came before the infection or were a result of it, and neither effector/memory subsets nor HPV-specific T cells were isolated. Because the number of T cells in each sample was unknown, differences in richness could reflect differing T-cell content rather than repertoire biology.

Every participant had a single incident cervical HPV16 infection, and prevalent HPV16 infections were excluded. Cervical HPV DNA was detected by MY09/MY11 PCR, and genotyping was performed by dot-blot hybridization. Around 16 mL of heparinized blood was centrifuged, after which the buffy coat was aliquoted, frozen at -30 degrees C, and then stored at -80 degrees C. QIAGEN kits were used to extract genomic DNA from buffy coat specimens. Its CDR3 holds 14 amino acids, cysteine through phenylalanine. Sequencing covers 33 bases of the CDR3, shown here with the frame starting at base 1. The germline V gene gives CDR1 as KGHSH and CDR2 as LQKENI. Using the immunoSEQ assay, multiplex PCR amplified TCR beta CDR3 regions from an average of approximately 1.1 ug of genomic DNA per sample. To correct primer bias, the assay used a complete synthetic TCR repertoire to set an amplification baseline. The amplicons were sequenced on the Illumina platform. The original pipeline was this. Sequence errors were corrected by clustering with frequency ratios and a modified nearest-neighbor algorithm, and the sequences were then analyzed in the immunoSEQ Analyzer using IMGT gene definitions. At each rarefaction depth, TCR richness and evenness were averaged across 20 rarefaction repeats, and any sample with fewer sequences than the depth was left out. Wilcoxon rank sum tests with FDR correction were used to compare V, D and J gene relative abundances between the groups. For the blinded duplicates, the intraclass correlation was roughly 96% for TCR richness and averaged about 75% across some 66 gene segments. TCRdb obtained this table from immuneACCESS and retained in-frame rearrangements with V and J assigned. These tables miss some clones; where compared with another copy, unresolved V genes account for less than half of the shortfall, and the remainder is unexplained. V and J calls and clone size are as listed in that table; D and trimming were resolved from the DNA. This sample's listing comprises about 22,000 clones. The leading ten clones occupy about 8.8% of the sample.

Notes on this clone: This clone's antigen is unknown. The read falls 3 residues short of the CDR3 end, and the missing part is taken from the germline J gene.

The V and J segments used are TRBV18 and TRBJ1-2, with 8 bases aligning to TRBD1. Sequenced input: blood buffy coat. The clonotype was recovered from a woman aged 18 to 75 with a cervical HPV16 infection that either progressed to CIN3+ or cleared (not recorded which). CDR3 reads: CASSPPSGGYDYTF. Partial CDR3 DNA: TGTGCCAGCTCACCACCGTCAGGGGGCTACGAC.